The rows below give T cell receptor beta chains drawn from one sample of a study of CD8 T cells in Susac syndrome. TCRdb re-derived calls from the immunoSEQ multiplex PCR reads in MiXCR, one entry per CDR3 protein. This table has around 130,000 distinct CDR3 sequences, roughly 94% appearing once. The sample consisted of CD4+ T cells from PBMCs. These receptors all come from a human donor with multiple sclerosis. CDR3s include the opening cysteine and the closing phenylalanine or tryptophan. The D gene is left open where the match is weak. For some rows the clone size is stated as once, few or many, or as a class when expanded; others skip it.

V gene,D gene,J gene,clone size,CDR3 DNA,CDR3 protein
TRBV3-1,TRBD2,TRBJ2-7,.,TGTGCCAGCGGACTAGCGGGAGGGCCCTTCTACGAGCAGTACTTC,CASGLAGGPFYEQYF
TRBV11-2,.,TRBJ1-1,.,TGTGCCAGCAGCTTACGGGTCGTGAACACTGAAGCTTTCTTT,CASSLRVVNTEAFF
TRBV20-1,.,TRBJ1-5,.,TGCAGTGCCCCATACCCGTGGCACGGTCTCACTAGCAATCAGCCCCAGCATTTT,CSAPYPWHGLTSNQPQHF
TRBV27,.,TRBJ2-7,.,TGTGCCAGCAGTTTCGTGGGGCCCTACGAGCAGTACTTC,CASSFVGPYEQYF
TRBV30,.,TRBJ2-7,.,TGTGCCGGGTCTACCGGACGAAAGTGGTACTTC,CAGSTGRKWYF
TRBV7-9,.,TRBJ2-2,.,TGTGCCAGCAGCTTACTCCTCGGGGAGCTGTTTTTT,CASSLLLGELFF
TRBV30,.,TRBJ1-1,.,TGTGCCTGGAGTTACAGGGACACTGAAGCTTTCTTT,CAWSYRDTEAFF
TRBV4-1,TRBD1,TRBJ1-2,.,TGCGCCAGCAGTCGGTCAGGACAGGATAGCTATGGCTACACCTTC,CASSRSGQDSYGYTF
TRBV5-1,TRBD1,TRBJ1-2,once,TGCGCCAGCAGCCCGGGGACAGGGGAAGCTAACTATGGCTACACCTTC,CASSPGTGEANYGYTF
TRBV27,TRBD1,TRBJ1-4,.,TGTGCCAGCAGCTCCGGACAGGGTAATGAAAAACTGTTTTTT,CASSSGQGNEKLFF
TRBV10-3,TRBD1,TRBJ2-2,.,TGTGCCATCAGGGGACAGGGGCCCGGGGAGCTGTTTTTT,CAIRGQGPGELFF
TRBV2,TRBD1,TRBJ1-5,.,TGTGCCACCGATTCGACAGGGGGCCTTGGTCAGCCCCAGCATTTT,CATDSTGGLGQPQHF
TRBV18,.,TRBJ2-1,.,TGTGCCAGCTCACCGACCCATCCTAGTGCCGTATCCTACAATGAGCAGTTCTTC,CASSPTHPSAVSYNEQFF
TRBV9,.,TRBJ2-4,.,TGTGCCAGCAGCGCGGGAATTGGTCCGGACATTCAGTACTTC,CASSAGIGPDIQYF
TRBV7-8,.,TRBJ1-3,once,TGTGCCAGCACCACAAGATTTGGAAACACCATATATTTT,CASTTRFGNTIYF
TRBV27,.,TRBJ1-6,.,TGTGCCACTTCGACTGACGGACAGCGAATCTCACCCCTCCACTTT,CATSTDGQRISPLHF
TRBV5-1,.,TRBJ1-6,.,TGCGCCAGCAGCGCCGGGACGGTGAATTCACCCCTCCACTTT,CASSAGTVNSPLHF
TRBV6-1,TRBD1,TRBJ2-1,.,TGTGCCAGCAGCGCCACTCTGGACAGGGCCAATGAGCAGTTCTTC,CASSATLDRANEQFF
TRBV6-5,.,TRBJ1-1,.,TGTGCCAGCAGCCCCGACTCACCGCGGAACACTGAAGCTTTCTTT,CASSPDSPRNTEAFF
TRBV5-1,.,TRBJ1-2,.,TGCGCCAGCAGCTTGGATGGGGTTGATAACTATGGCTACACCTTC,CASSLDGVDNYGYTF
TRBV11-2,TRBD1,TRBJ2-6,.,TGTGCCAGCAGCCGTTCACAGGGGGCTTTAGGCTCTGGGGCCAACGTCCTGACTTTC,CASSRSQGALGSGANVLTF
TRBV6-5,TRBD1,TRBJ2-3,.,TGTGCCAGCAGTTGGGACAGGGGGCCGTATACGCAGTATTTT,CASSWDRGPYTQYF
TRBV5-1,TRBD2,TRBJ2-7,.,TGCGCCAGCCGACCCGGAATAGCGGGAGGGCCCTCCTACGAGCAGTACTTC,CASRPGIAGGPSYEQYF
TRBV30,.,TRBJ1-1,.,TGTGCCTGGAGTGGACAGAACACTGAAGCTTTCTTT,CAWSGQNTEAFF
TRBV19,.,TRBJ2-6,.,TGTGCCAGTAGTATCTTGGGGGGTAATGGGGCCAACGTCCTGACTTTC,CASSILGGNGANVLTF
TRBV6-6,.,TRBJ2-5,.,TGTGCCAGCAGTTACTCGAGAGAGACCCAGTACTTC,CASSYSRETQYF
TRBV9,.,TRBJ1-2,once,TGTGCCAGCAGCGGGCCGGGACGGAGTTATGGCTACACCTTC,CASSGPGRSYGYTF
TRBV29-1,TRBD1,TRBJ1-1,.,TGCAGCGTCGAAAGCCCGACAGGGGACTTAGGGAGGGCTTTCTTT,CSVESPTGDLGRAFF
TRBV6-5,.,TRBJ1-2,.,TGTGCCAGCAGTCAGACCGTTAACTATGGCTACACCTTC,CASSQTVNYGYTF
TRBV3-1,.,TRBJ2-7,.,TGTGCCAGCAGCCAGTTGAACGAGCAGTACTTC,CASSQLNEQYF
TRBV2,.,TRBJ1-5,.,TGTGCCAGCAGGGCCGGGTTACGCAATCAGCCCCAGCATTTT,CASRAGLRNQPQHF
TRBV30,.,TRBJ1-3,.,TGTGCCTGGAGTGTACTCCCCTCTGGAAACACCATATATTTT,CAWSVLPSGNTIYF
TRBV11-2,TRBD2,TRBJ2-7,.,TGTGCCAGCAGCCGCGGGACTAGCGGGCCGGGAGAGCAGTACTTC,CASSRGTSGPGEQYF
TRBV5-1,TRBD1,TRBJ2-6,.,TGCGCCAGCAACAGGGGGCGACTCTCTGGGGCCAACGTCCTGACTTTC,CASNRGRLSGANVLTF
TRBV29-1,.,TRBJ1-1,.,TGCAGTTCTTTCCCTACTATGAACACTGAAGCTTTCTTT,CSSFPTMNTEAFF
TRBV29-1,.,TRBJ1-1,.,TGCAGCGCCACCCATTTGAACACTGAAGCTTTCTTT,CSATHLNTEAFF
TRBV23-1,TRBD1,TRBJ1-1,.,TGCGCCAGCAGTCACTCCCGAGACAGGGTGAACACTGAAGCTTTCTTT,CASSHSRDRVNTEAFF
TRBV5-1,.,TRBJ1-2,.,TGCGCCAGCAGCTTAGGGGAACACTATGGCTACACCTTC,CASSLGEHYGYTF